What follows are 23 T cell receptor beta chains derived from one specimen sequenced in a study of OX40 agonist ivuxolimab in advanced cancers. The library was generated by the immunoSEQ multiplex PCR assay. TCRdb took this table from immuneACCESS and kept in-frame rearrangements with V and J called. Such tables lack part of the clones; where checked against another copy, unresolved V genes explain under half of the gap, and the rest is unexplained. Across this sample there are tens of thousands of clones, with roughly 89% seen only once. The biggest ten clones account for about 12% of the sample. The sample was CD4+ or CD8+ T cells sorted from blood, taken in a trial of the OX40 agonist ivuxolimab. These receptors were collected from an adult with an advanced solid tumor such as melanoma, head and neck, liver or kidney cancer.

This clone was detected once. This chain connects TRBV27 to TRBJ1-5, with D hard to call. The CDR3 sequence is 15 residues long. Between the trimmed V and J ends, which lost 5 bases and 0 bases, there was a span of 11 bases. Germline V lookup: CDR1 MNHEY, CDR2 SMNVEV (reference sequence). CDR3 sequence (DNA): TGTGCCAGCAGTGTCTACCTAAATAGCAATCAGCCCCAGCATTTT. It is translated as CASSVYLNSNQPQHF.

J is TRBJ2-3 and V is TRBV21-1; the listed D gene, TRBD1, was not tested against the DNA. TRBV21-1 counts as a pseudogene. This CDR3 is 16 amino acids long. CDR3 coding DNA: TGTGCCAGCAGCGCGAACAGGGGGATAGGAACAGATACGCAGTATTTT. It encodes CASSANRGIGTDTQYF.

The chain joins TRBV29-1 to TRBJ2-5; 12 bases fit TRBD2. The CDR3 sequence is 18 residues long. Looked up from germline, CDR1 is SQVTM and CDR2 is ANQGSEA. The J segment lost 3 bases and the V segment lost 6 bases, leaving 17 bases of the junction unmatched. The CDR3 region is CSVGQWASGRGIKETQYF. DNA of the CDR3: TGCAGCGTAGGGCAGTGGGCTAGCGGGAGGGGAATCAAAGAGACCCAGTACTTC.

The chain combines TRBV15 with TRBJ2-1; TRBD2 matches at 9 bases. In germline, CDR1 is LNHNV, CDR2 YYDKDF (reference sequence). CDR3 length: 15 residues. After removal of 1 base from V and 6 bases from J, the junction contained 4 bases not matched to a gene. CDR3 nucleotide sequence: TGTGCCACCAGCAGAGGAGCGGGGGGAGTCAATGAGCAGTTCTTC. Translation gives CATSRGAGGVNEQFF.

This chain links TRBV15 with TRBJ2-1; 8 bases are shared with TRBD1. Trimming cost V 0 bases and J 9 bases; bases outside gene matches: 7. From germline, CDR1 is LNHNV and CDR2 YYDKDF (reference sequence). The CDR3 has 15 amino acids. This CDR3 reads CATSRDRQGASEQFF. In DNA, the CDR3 is TGTGCCACCAGCAGAGATCGTCAGGGGGCTAGTGAGCAGTTCTTC.

The chain joins TRBV27 to TRBJ2-7, with D possibly TRBD1 on 6 matching bases. The CDR3 is made up of 14 amino acids. V dropped 0 bases and J dropped 3 bases, with 9 bases sitting between them. Germline lookup yields CDR1 MNHEY and CDR2 SMNVEV (reference sequence). DNA of the CDR3: TGTGCCAGCAGTTTATCGGAGGACAGCTACGAGCAGTACTTC. As protein: CASSLSEDSYEQYF.

The V gene is TRBV27, the J gene TRBJ2-1, with D possibly being TRBD2 (6 bases). CDR1 is MNHEY and CDR2 is SMNVEV in the germline V gene (reference sequence). This CDR3 is 15 amino acids long. Trimming cost V 6 bases and J 0 bases, with 12 bases left between them. CDR3: CASRRGASSYNEQFF. The DNA of the CDR3 is TGTGCCAGCAGGCGGGGCGCGAGCTCCTACAATGAGCAGTTCTTC.

The chain combines TRBV7-9 with TRBJ1-6; TRBD1 matches 9 bases. CDR1 is SEHNR and CDR2 is FQNEAQ in the germline V gene (reference sequence). V gave up 4 bases and J gave up 8 bases; unmatched junction bases: 6. The CDR3 covers 15 residues. CDR3 coding DNA: TGTGCCAGCAGCTCCAGACAGGGGGGCCATTCACCCCTCCACTTT. It encodes CASSSRQGGHSPLHF.

The rearrangement joins TRBV27 to TRBJ1-1; 7 positions agree with TRBD1. There are 13 residues in the CDR3. V lost 4 bases to trimming and J lost 5 bases; unmatched junction nucleotides: 4. Per the germline V gene, CDR1 is MNHEY and CDR2 is SMNVEV (reference sequence). The CDR3 DNA reads as TGTGCCAGCAGTTCGAGGGGGCATACTGAAGCTTTCTTT. The encoded protein is CASSSRGHTEAFF.

The chain recombines TRBV18 with TRBJ2-1; 7 bases are shared with TRBD1. J lost 8 bases, V lost 5 bases, and 6 bases had no gene match. This CDR3 has 13 residues. The V gene's germline CDR1 is KGHSH and CDR2 LQKENI. The CDR3 DNA sequence: TGTGCCAGCTCATCGAGACAGGGCTATGAGCAGTTCTTC. Protein: CASSSRQGYEQFF.

The rearrangement links TRBV27 to TRBJ1-5; no definite D call. The CDR3 has 12 amino acids. V was clipped by 3 bases and J by 9 bases, with 9 bases between them. Germline V gene sequence: CDR1 MNHEY, CDR2 SMNVEV (reference sequence). CDR3 DNA sequence: TGTGCCAGCAGTTTGGTTGGTGGGCCCCAGCATTTT. This codes for CASSLVGGPQHF.

By share, this clone ranks as medium-sized. Other DNA sequences from this sample encode an identical CDR3 as well. The genes are TRBV7-9 and TRBJ1-1; no clear D gene. The germline gives CDR1 SEHNR, CDR2 FQNEAQ (reference sequence). The CDR3 has 12 residues. The V gene lost 3 bases and the J gene lost 2 bases, with 4 bases spanning the gap. This CDR3 reads CASSFSNTEAFF. The CDR3 nucleotides are TGTGCCAGCAGCTTTAGCAACACTGAAGCTTTCTTT.

The gene calls are TRBV14 and TRBJ2-7, with D possibly being TRBD1 (6 bases). The V end was cut by 1 base, the J end by 0 bases, with 10 bases between. The CDR3 has 15 residues. Germline V gene data show CDR1 as SGHDN and CDR2 as FVKESK. The CDR3 here is CASSQGDTGSYEQYF. Here the CDR3 DNA reads TGTGCCAGCAGCCAAGGGGACACCGGCTCCTACGAGCAGTACTTC.

The V call is TRBV2, the J call TRBJ1-1; D is perhaps TRBD1 (5 bases). Germline V gene lookup returns CDR1 SNHLY and CDR2 FYNNEI. The V gene lost 9 bases and the J gene lost 1 base, with 15 bases spanning the gap. The CDR3 consists of 14 residues. CDR3 residues: CASLKARGNTEAFF. The CDR3 nucleotides read TGTGCCAGTCTAAAGGCGAGGGGGAACACTGAAGCTTTCTTT.

V is TRBV19 and J is TRBJ1-2; TRBD1 agrees at 7 bases. The CDR3 totals 13 residues. The junction had 8 bases not matched to a gene; V was cut back by 6 bases and J by 7 bases. Germline V lookup: CDR1 LNHDA, CDR2 SQIVND (reference sequence). Here the CDR3 reads CASSKGGASGYTF. CDR3 nucleotide sequence: TGTGCCAGTAGCAAAGGGGGCGCGAGTGGCTACACCTTC.

V gene TRBV9 combines with J gene TRBJ1-1; D is unclear. Germline-derived CDR1 and CDR2 are SGDLS and YYNGEE. The ends were cut back, 2 bases at V and 1 base at J, with 12 bases in the middle. The CDR3 has 15 residues. This chain's CDR3 is CASSVKTDGNTEAFF. In DNA, the CDR3 is TGTGCCAGCAGCGTTAAAACGGACGGGAACACTGAAGCTTTCTTT.

The chain recombines TRBV5-1 with TRBJ1-4; D unclear. CDR3 size: 15 residues. V lost 0 bases to trimming and J lost 0 bases, with 6 bases between them. CDR1 SGHRS and CDR2 YFSETQ come from the germline V gene. This CDR3 reads CASSLGGPTNEKLFF. As DNA, the CDR3 is TGCGCCAGCAGCTTGGGTGGACCAACTAATGAAAAACTGTTTTTT.

J is TRBJ2-3 and V is TRBV7-3, with a tentative D call TRBD2 (7 bases). The CDR3 has 18 residues. The V gene lost 0 bases and the J gene lost 6 bases, with 22 bases spanning the gap. Germline CDR1 and CDR2: SGHTA and FQGTGA. The CDR3 DNA follows: TGTGCCAGCAGCTTAACCCCCCCAAGGGGGGGCAAAGAGGATACGCAGTATTTT. Protein sequence: CASSLTPPRGGKEDTQYF. Full variable domain (remainder filled in from reference TRBV7-3 and TRBJ2-3): GAGVSQTPSNKVTEKGKYVELRCDPISGHTALYWYRQSLGQGPEFLIYFQGTGAADDSGLPNDRFFAVRPEGSVSTLKIQRTERGDSAVYLCASSLTPPRGGKEDTQYFGPGTRLTVL.

The V and J genes are TRBV5-1 and TRBJ1-1, with a tentative D call TRBD1 (5 bases). V lost 2 bases, J lost 4 bases, and 9 bases lay in between. The CDR3 sequence is 13 residues long. Germline CDR1 reads SGHRS; CDR2 reads YFSETQ. CDR3 protein: CASSFAGTTEAFF. Written as DNA, the CDR3 is TGCGCCAGCAGCTTCGCTGGGACCACTGAAGCTTTCTTT.

The gene calls are TRBV27 and TRBJ1-2; TRBD1 is a possible D gene (6 bases). The CDR3 has 13 amino acids. The germline CDR1 and CDR2 sequences are MNHEY and SMNVEV (reference sequence). Trimming left V 5 bases short and J 8 bases short, with 15 bases between. CDR3 sequence reads: CASSPQGVGGYTF. The CDR3 DNA reads as TGTGCCAGCAGTCCACAGGGTGTCGGGGGCTACACCTTC.

The chain links TRBV27 to TRBJ2-7; no definite D call. The CDR3 covers 15 residues. Germline CDR1 reads MNHEY; CDR2 reads SMNVEV (reference sequence). Trimming removed 3 bases at V and 2 bases at J, with 14 bases between. This CDR3 is CASSFFDNSPYEQYF. The CDR3 nucleotides read TGTGCCAGCAGTTTTTTTGACAATTCCCCCTACGAGCAGTACTTC.

This clone was seen only once. The V call is TRBV6-1, the J call TRBJ1-1; D is possibly TRBD1 (5 bases). CDR1 and CDR2 (germline): MNHNS, SASEGT. V was pared by 8 bases and J by 8 bases, with 12 bases between. The CDR3 consists of 11 residues. The CDR3 here is CASGFGAEAFF. CDR3 nucleotides: TGTGCCAGCGGGTTTGGGGCCGAAGCTTTCTTT.

This chain uses TRBV6-1 with TRBJ2-7; 11 bases are a match to TRBD2. After removal of 8 bases from V and 3 bases from J, the junction contained 9 bases not matched to a gene. CDR1 MNHNS and CDR2 SASEGT come from the germline V gene. The CDR3 loop spans 15 amino acids. The DNA of the CDR3 is TGTGCCAGCTGCCTAGCGGGAGGTAAAGGCTACGAGCAGTACTTC. It is translated as CASCLAGGKGYEQYF.